One sample yielded the 8 T cell receptor beta chains listed below, sequenced in a study of metastatic and nonmetastatic thyroid tumors. No patient had received any treatment before thyroid surgery. MiXCR reprocessed the PCR reads for TCRdb. This sample has 13,000 or so clones, with approximately 31% found just once. Sequencing was carried out using tumor tissue. These receptors all stem from a male donor with papillary thyroid cancer or a benign thyroid nodule (not recorded which). Some clones in this sample may be carry-over from other donors' samples.

This clone was observed a few times. The chain is built from TRBV6-2 or TRBV6-3 and TRBJ2-7; D tentatively fits TRBD1 or TRBD2 (5 bases each). V was clipped by 2 bases and J by 2 bases, with 13 bases between them. This CDR3 has 15 amino acids. The V gene's germline CDR1 is MNHEY and CDR2 SVGEGT. The CDR3 loop is CASSYRRDGAYEQYF. The CDR3 coding sequence is TGTGCCAGCAGTTACCGCCGGGACGGTGCCTACGAGCAGTACTTC.

This clone is medium-sized by share. The chain recombines TRBV5-1 with TRBJ2-1; weak D call: TRBD1 (5 bases). V was pared by 0 bases and J by 8 bases, with 21 bases between. The CDR3 sequence is 17 residues long. Germline CDR1 SGHRS, CDR2 YFSETQ. CDR3 DNA: TGCGCCAGCAGCTTGGGTTACAGGCCAGTGGGGCCGGATGAGCAGTTCTTC. It encodes CASSLGYRPVGPDEQFF.

The chain couples TRBV11-1 to TRBJ2-7, with 7 bases that match TRBD2. The germline V gene encodes CDR1 SGHAT and CDR2 FQDESV (reference sequence). Trimming took 4 bases from V and 5 from J; bases not matched to a gene: 17. The CDR3 spans 17 residues. The CDR3: CASSSPPAGDQLHEQYF. The CDR3 DNA reads TGTGCCAGCAGCTCCCCCCCGGCGGGAGATCAATTGCACGAGCAGTACTTC. Drawing the rest from reference TRBV11-1 and TRBJ2-7, the complete variable domain is EAEVAQSPRYKITEKSQAVAFWCDPISGHATLYWYRQILGQGPELLVQFQDESVVDDSQLPKDRFSAERLKGVDSTLKIQPAELGDSAMYLCASSSPPAGDQLHEQYFGPGTRLTVT.

V is TRBV11-1 and J is TRBJ2-1, with D perhaps TRBD2 (6 bases). CDR3 length: 16 residues. Germline lookup yields CDR1 SGHAT and CDR2 FQDESV (reference sequence). Trimming removed 5 bases at V and 0 bases at J, with 14 bases between. The CDR3 DNA reads TGTGCCAGCAGCGCCAATCTCGGGAGCTCCTACAATGAGCAGTTCTTC. It is translated as CASSANLGSSYNEQFF.

The J gene is TRBJ2-5, the V gene TRBV7-8; D remains unclear. The CDR3 has 13 amino acids. Germline loops: CDR1 SGHVS, CDR2 FQNEAQ. V lost 6 bases and J lost 5, with 13 bases in between. In DNA, the CDR3 is TGTGCCAGCAGTTGGGCTAGTTTGGAGACCCAGTACTTC. Protein: CASSWASLETQYF.

This clone was seen just once. The chain recombines TRBV28 with TRBJ1-2; 7 bases agree with TRBD1. The ends lost 7 bases at V and 6 bases at J; junction bases unmatched: 8. In germline, CDR1 is MDHEN, CDR2 SYDVKM. This CDR3 comprises 13 residues. The CDR3, as DNA: TGTGCCAGCAAGAGACAGGGCGGCAATGGCTACACCTTC. Its protein product is CASKRQGGNGYTF.

This clone appeared a few times. The chain has TRBV6-2 or TRBV6-3 and TRBJ2-3; D might be TRBD1 (5 bases). CDR3 length equals 14 residues. Trimming cost V 7 bases and J 2 bases, with 13 bases left between them. Germline V gene sequence: CDR1 MNHEY, CDR2 SVGEGT. The chain's CDR3 is CASTSGRVTDTQYF. The CDR3, as DNA: TGTGCCAGCACCTCAGGCAGGGTCACAGATACGCAGTATTTT.

By proportion, this clone is medium-sized. The genes are TRBV30 and TRBJ1-5, with a weak D call TRBD1 (5 bases). The V gene lost 4 bases and the J gene lost 1 base, with 14 bases spanning the gap. Germline CDR1 is GTSNPN and CDR2 is SVGIG (reference sequence). CDR3 size: 15 residues. Here the CDR3 reads CAWKSGTSSNQPQHF. The CDR3 nucleotides read TGTGCCTGGAAATCCGGGACCTCCAGCAATCAGCCCCAGCATTTT.